A selection of T cell receptor beta chains follows, all from one sample in a study of T cell repertoires in cytomegalovirus infection. Using its own MiXCR run on the reads, TCRdb lists one record per CDR3 protein. Of about 150,000 distinct CDR3 sequences listed, roughly 15% are singletons. Sequencing was performed on CD8+ T cells from PBMCs. These receptors were taken from a human donor in good health (CMV status not recorded). Some clones in this sample may be carry-over from other donors' samples. The CDR3 runs from the conserved cysteine through the conserved F or W. A D gene is named only where the DNA matches it firmly. The listing skips clone size in some rows; elsewhere it reads once, few, many or a size class.

TRBV28,TRBJ2-7,.,TRBD2,TGTGCCAGCACCCCGACTAGCCCCTACGAGCAGTACTTC,CASTPTSPYEQYF
TRBV4-1,TRBJ2-1,many,TRBD2,TGCGCCAGCAGCCAAGATCGGGGGGGGGCTTGGAATGAGCAGTTCTTC,CASSQDRGGAWNEQFF
TRBV7-2,TRBJ2-7,.,TRBD1,TGTGCCAGCAGCTTAGAGAGGACAGGGGTGTTATACTACGAGCAGTACTTC,CASSLERTGVLYYEQYF
TRBV7-2,TRBJ2-3,.,.,TGTGCCAGCAGCTTTCCCGAAATCCTCAGCACAGATACGCAGTATTTT,CASSFPEILSTDTQYF
TRBV20-1,TRBJ2-1,.,TRBD2,TGCAGTGCTAGACCGACTAGCGAGTACAATGAGCAGTTCTTC,CSARPTSEYNEQFF
TRBV7-2,TRBJ2-3,.,TRBD2,TGTGCCAGCAGCCAGACTAGCTATACGAATACGCAGTATTTT,CASSQTSYTNTQYF
TRBV20-1,TRBJ1-2,.,TRBD1,TGCAGTGCTAGATACAGGGGTGACTATGGCTACACCTTC,CSARYRGDYGYTF
TRBV7-9,TRBJ2-1,.,.,TGTGCCAGCAGCTTAGGCCCCCCGGCCACCGATGAGCAGTTCTTC,CASSLGPPATDEQFF
TRBV20-1,TRBJ1-2,few,.,TGCAGTGCTAGAGATCGGGGAGTTTATGGCTACACCTTC,CSARDRGVYGYTF
TRBV7-9,TRBJ1-3,many,TRBD1,TGTGCCAGCAGCTTAAGACAGGGTGGAAACACCATATATTTT,CASSLRQGGNTIYF
TRBV11-2,TRBJ2-1,.,.,TGTGCCAGCATGGAGGCCAATGAGCAGTTCTTC,CASMEANEQFF
TRBV19,TRBJ2-1,.,TRBD2,TGTGCCAGTAGTGTCGGGACTAGCGGGATGGGTGAGCAGTTCTTC,CASSVGTSGMGEQFF
TRBV7-9,TRBJ2-3,few,.,TGTGCCAGCAGCCCCACCGGAGTAGCGGTGAGAACAGATACGCAGTATTTT,CASSPTGVAVRTDTQYF
TRBV5-5,TRBJ1-4,few,TRBD1,TGTGCCAGCAGCTTAGACAGGGGAGGCGAAAAACTGTTTTTT,CASSLDRGGEKLFF
TRBV11-2,TRBJ1-2,once,.,TGTGCCAGCAGCTTAGGATCGGCTGGGGGCAGGGACTACACCTTC,CASSLGSAGGRDYTF
TRBV7-6,TRBJ1-1,medium-sized,.,TGTGCCAGCAGCCCCGCGGGGGGTTCTTTGACTGAAGCTTTCTTT,CASSPAGGSLTEAFF
TRBV19,TRBJ2-3,.,.,TGTGCCAGTAGCCATGGAGGGGCGAGCACAGATACGCAGTATTTT,CASSHGGASTDTQYF
TRBV6-1,TRBJ2-6,.,.,TGTGCCAGCGCCCCAGGGACGGTCTTCTCTGGGGCCAACGTCCTGACTTTC,CASAPGTVFSGANVLTF
TRBV29-1,TRBJ2-7,.,TRBD1,TGCAGCGTTGTGACAGGGAACTCCTACGAGCAGTACTTC,CSVVTGNSYEQYF
TRBV28,TRBJ2-7,few,TRBD1,TGTGCCAGCAGTTTGTGGACAGGGGACGTCGAGCAGTACTTC,CASSLWTGDVEQYF
TRBV19,TRBJ1-6,few,.,TGTGCCAGTAGTATCCCGTCGACAGGTAGACCCCTTGTGCCCCTCCACTTT,CASSIPSTGRPLVPLHF
TRBV19,TRBJ2-7,few,.,TGTGCCAGTAGTACGACGGGGATTCGAGAGCAGTACTTC,CASSTTGIREQYF
TRBV20-1,TRBJ2-7,few,TRBD1,TGCAGTGCTCGACAGGGCAGCTCCTACGAGCAGTACTTC,CSARQGSSYEQYF
TRBV19,TRBJ1-2,few,.,TGTGCCAGTAGTATGGGCCGGGGTTCGAGGTATGGCTACACCTTC,CASSMGRGSRYGYTF
TRBV27,TRBJ2-7,few,TRBD2,TGTGCCAGCAGTTTGACTAGCGGCTACGAGCAGTACTTC,CASSLTSGYEQYF
TRBV6-6,TRBJ2-7,few,TRBD2,TGTGCCAGCAGTGGGCCGGGACTAGCGGGCTACGAGCAGTACTTC,CASSGPGLAGYEQYF
TRBV6-4,TRBJ1-1,.,TRBD1,TGTGCCAGCAGGGACAGGGGGAACACTGAAGCTTTCTTT,CASRDRGNTEAFF
TRBV7-8,TRBJ2-5,.,TRBD2,TGTGCCAGCAGCCAATTTAGCGGGGGGGAAGAGACCCAGTACTTC,CASSQFSGGEETQYF
TRBV24-1,TRBJ2-3,.,.,TGTGCCACCATGGACACAAGCACAGATACGCAGTATTTT,CATMDTSTDTQYF
TRBV6-8,TRBJ2-7,.,TRBD2,TGTGCCAGCAGTTACGGGGACTATCCCTACGAGCAGTACTTC,CASSYGDYPYEQYF
TRBV11-2,TRBJ2-2,.,TRBD1,TGTGCCACCCCCGGGACAGGGTACACCGGGGAGCTGTTTTTT,CATPGTGYTGELFF
TRBV12-5,TRBJ2-7,.,.,TGTGCTAGTGGTTTGCCGCGGGGGCAGTACTTC,CASGLPRGQYF
TRBV28,TRBJ1-6,few,TRBD1,TGTGCCAGCAGTTTCGGGACAGGGAATTCACCCCTCCACTTT,CASSFGTGNSPLHF
TRBV7-7,TRBJ2-1,.,TRBD1,TGTGCCAGCAGCAACGGACAGGGCGTTGAGCAGTTCTTC,CASSNGQGVEQFF
TRBV11-2,TRBJ2-1,.,.,TGTGCCAGCAGCTTAACCGGGGGCCTAGCGGTATACAATGAGCAGTTCTTC,CASSLTGGLAVYNEQFF
TRBV2,TRBJ1-4,.,TRBD1,TGTGCCAGCAGAGCACAGGGGAGCGGGGAAAAACTGTTTTTT,CASRAQGSGEKLFF
TRBV6-6,TRBJ1-1,.,.,TGTGCCAGCAGTTACGTAGTGGGCAGTAACACTGAAGCTTTCTTT,CASSYVVGSNTEAFF
TRBV7-9,TRBJ1-1,few,.,TGTGCCAGCAGCGCCAGACAGGACCCTATGAACACTGAAGCTTTCTTT,CASSARQDPMNTEAFF
TRBV14,TRBJ1-2,.,.,TGTGCCAGCAGCCAAGATCGGGGGGGGACTAACTATGGCTACACCTTC,CASSQDRGGTNYGYTF
TRBV29-1,TRBJ1-2,.,.,TGCAGCGTTGACCGGGGGCACTATGGCTACACCTTC,CSVDRGHYGYTF
TRBV6-2/TRBV6-3,TRBJ2-5,.,TRBD2,TGTGCCAGCAGCCCAAGCCGACTAGCGGGAGAAATCGTGATAAGAGAGACCCAGTACTTC,CASSPSRLAGEIVIRETQYF
TRBV6-1,TRBJ1-1,.,TRBD1,TGTGCCAGCAGTTATTACAGGGGCACTGAAGCTTTCTTT,CASSYYRGTEAFF
TRBV28,TRBJ2-1,few,TRBD1,TGTTCACATGTGGGACAGGGGGGGAATGAGCAGTTCTTC,CSHVGQGGNEQFF
TRBV12-5,TRBJ2-3,few,.,TGTGCTAGTGGCCTCGGGCCCCTGAGGGATACGCAGTATTTT,CASGLGPLRDTQYF
TRBV28,TRBJ1-1,few,.,TGTGCCAGCGATCGGTCGAACACTGAAGCTTTCTTT,CASDRSNTEAFF
TRBV27,TRBJ1-5,.,.,TGTGCCAGCAGTCTAACCCGGGGGAGCAATCAGCCCCAGCATTTT,CASSLTRGSNQPQHF